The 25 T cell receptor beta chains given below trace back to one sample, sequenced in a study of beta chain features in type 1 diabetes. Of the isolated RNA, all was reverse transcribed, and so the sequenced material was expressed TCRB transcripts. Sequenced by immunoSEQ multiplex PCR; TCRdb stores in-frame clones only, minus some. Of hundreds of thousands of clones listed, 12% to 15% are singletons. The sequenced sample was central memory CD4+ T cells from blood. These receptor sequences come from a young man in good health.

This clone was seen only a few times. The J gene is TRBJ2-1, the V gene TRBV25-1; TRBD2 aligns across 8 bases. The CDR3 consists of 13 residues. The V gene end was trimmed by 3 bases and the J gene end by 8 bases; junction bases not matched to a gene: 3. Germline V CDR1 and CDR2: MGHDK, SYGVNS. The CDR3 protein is CASSEGTRDEQFF. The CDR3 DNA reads TGTGCCAGCAGTGAGGGGACTAGGGATGAGCAGTTCTTC.

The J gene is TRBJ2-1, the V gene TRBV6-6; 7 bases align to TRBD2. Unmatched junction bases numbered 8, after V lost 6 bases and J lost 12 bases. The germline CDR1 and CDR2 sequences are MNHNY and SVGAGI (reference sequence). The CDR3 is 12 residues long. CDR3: CASSTPSGVQFF. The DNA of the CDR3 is TGTGCCAGCAGCACCCCCAGCGGGGTGCAGTTCTTC.

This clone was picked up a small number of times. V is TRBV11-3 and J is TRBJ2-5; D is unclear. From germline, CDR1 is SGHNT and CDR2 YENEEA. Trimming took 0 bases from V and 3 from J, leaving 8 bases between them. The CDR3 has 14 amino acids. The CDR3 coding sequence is TGTGCCAGCAGCTTAGATAGTCTAGAAGAGACCCAGTACTTC. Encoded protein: CASSLDSLEETQYF.

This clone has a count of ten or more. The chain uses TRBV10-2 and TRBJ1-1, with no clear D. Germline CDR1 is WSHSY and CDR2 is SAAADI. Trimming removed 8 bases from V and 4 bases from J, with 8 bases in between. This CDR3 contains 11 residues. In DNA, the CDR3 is TGCGCCAGCTCGGGAGGCACTGAAGCTTTCTTT. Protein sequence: CASSGGTEAFF.

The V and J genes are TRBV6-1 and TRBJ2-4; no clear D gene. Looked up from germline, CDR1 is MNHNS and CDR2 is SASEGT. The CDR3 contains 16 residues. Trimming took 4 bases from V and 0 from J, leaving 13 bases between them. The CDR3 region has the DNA TGTGCCAGCAGTGCCTTCCAATCCCTAGCCAAAAACATTCAGTACTTC. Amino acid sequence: CASSAFQSLAKNIQYF.

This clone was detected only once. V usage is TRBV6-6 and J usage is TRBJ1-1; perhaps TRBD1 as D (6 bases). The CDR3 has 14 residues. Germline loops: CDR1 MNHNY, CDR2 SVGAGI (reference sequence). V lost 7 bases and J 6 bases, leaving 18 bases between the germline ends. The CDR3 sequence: CASNLDGGRSEAFF. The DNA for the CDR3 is TGTGCCAGCAACCTAGACGGGGGCAGGTCTGAAGCTTTCTTT.

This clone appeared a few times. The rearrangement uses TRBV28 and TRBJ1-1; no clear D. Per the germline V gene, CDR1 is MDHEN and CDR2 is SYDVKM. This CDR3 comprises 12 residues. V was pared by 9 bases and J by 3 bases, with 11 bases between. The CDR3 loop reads CASQWRDTEAFF. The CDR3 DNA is TGTGCCAGTCAATGGAGGGACACTGAAGCTTTCTTT.

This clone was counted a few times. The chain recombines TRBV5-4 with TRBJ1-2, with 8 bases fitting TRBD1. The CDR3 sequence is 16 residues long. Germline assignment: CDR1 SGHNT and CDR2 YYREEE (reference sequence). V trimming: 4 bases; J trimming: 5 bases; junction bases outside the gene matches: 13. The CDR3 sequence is CASSRPAQGARYGYTF. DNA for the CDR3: TGTGCCAGCAGCCGGCCAGCCCAGGGGGCTCGGTATGGCTACACCTTC. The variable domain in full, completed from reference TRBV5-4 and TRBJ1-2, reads ETGVTQSPTHLIKTRGQQVTLRCSSQSGHNTVSWYQQALGQGPQFIFQYYREEENGRGNFPPRFSGLQFPNYSSELNVNALELDDSALYLCASSRPAQGARYGYTFGSGTRLTVV.

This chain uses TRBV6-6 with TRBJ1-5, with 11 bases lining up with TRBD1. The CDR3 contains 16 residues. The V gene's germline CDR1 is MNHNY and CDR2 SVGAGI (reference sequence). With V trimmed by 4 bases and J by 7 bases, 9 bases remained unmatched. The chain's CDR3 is CASSWGGRTGGQPQHF. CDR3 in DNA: TGTGCCAGCAGTTGGGGGGGCAGGACAGGGGGCCAGCCCCAGCATTTT.

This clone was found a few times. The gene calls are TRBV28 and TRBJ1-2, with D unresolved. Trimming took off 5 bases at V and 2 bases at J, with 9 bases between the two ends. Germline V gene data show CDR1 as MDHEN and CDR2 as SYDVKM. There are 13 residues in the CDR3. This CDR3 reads CASSPWVNYGYTF. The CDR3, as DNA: TGTGCCAGCAGTCCATGGGTCAACTATGGCTACACCTTC.

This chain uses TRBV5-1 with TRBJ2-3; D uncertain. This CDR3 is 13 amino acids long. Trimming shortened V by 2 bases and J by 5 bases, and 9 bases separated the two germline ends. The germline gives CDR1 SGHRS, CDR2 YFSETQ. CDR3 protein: CASSLETRDTQYF. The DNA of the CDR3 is TGCGCCAGCAGCTTAGAGACTCGAGATACGCAGTATTTT.

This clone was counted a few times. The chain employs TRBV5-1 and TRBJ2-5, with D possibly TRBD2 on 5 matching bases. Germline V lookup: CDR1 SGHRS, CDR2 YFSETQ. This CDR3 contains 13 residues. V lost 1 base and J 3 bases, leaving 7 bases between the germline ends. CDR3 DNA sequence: TGCGCCAGCAGCTTGACTAGTGAAGAGACCCAGTACTTC. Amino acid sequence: CASSLTSEETQYF.

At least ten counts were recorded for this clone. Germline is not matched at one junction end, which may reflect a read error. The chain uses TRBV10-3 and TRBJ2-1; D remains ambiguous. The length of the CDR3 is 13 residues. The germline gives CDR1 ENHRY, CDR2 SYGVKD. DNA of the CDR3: TGTGCCAGCAGTTACTGGGCAGAAAATGAGCAGTTCTTC. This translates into CASSYWAENEQFF.

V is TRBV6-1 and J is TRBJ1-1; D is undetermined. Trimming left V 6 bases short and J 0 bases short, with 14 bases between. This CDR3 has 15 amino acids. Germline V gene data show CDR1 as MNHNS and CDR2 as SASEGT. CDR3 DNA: TGTGCCAGCAGCGCGACCAAACGACTGAACACTGAAGCTTTCTTT. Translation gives CASSATKRLNTEAFF.

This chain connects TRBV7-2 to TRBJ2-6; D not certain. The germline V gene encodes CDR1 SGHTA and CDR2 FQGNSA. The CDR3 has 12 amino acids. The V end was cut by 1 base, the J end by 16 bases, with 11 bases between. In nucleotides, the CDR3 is TGTGCCAGCAGCTTAGTCCTGCAGGAACTGACTTTC. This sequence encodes CASSLVLQELTF.

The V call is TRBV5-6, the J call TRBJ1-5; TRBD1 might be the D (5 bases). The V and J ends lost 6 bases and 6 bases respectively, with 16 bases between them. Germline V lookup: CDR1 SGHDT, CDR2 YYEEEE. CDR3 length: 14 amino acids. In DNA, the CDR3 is TGTGCCAGCAACCCTGGGGGACCTGGTCAGCCCCAGCATTTT. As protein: CASNPGGPGQPQHF. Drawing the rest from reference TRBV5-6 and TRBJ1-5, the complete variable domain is DAGVTQSPTHLIKTRGQQVTLRCSPKSGHDTVSWYQQALGQGPQFIFQYYEEEERQRGNFPDRFSGHQFPNYSSELNVNALLLGDSALYLCASNPGGPGQPQHFGDGTRLSIL.

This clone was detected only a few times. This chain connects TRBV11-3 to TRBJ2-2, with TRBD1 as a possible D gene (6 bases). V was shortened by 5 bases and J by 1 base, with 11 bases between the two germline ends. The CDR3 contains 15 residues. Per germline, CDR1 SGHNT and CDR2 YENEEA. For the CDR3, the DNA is TGTGCCAGCAGCCACGGGACATGGAACACCGGGGAGCTGTTTTTT. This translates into CASSHGTWNTGELFF.

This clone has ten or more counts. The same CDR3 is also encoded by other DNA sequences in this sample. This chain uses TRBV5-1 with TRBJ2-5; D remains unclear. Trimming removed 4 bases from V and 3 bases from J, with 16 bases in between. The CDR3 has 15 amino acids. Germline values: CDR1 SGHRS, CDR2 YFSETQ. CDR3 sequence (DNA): TGCGCCAGCAGCCCGCAGTCGAGGAGAGAAGAGACCCAGTACTTC. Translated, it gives CASSPQSRREETQYF.

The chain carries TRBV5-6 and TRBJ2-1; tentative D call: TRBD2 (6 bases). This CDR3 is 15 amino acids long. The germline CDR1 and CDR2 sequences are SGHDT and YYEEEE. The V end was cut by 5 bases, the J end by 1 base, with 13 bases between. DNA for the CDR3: TGTGCCAGCAGTGGGGGGTTGAGGTCCTACAATGAGCAGTTCTTC. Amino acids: CASSGGLRSYNEQFF. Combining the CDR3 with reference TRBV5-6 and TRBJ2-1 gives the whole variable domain DAGVTQSPTHLIKTRGQQVTLRCSPKSGHDTVSWYQQALGQGPQFIFQYYEEEERQRGNFPDRFSGHQFPNYSSELNVNALLLGDSALYLCASSGGLRSYNEQFFGPGTRLTVL.

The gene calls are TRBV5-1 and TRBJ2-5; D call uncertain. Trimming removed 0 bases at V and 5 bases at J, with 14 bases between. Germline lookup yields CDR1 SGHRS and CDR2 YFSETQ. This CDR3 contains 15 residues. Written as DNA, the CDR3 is TGCGCCAGCAGCTTGGCCTCGGCGCAGAGCGAGACCCAGTACTTC. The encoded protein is CASSLASAQSETQYF.

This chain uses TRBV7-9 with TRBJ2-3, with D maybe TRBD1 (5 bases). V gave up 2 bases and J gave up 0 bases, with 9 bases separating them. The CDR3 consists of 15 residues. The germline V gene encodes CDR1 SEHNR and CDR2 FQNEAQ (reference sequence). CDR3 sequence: CASSLLTASTDTQYF. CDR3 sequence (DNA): TGTGCCAGCAGCTTATTGACAGCCAGCACAGATACGCAGTATTTT.

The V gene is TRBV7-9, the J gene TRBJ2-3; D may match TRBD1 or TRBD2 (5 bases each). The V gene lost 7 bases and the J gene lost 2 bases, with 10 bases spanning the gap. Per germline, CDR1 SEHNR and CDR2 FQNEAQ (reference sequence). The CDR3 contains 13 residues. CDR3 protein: CASTRDLTDTQYF. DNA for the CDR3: TGTGCCAGCACCCGGGACCTCACAGATACGCAGTATTTT.

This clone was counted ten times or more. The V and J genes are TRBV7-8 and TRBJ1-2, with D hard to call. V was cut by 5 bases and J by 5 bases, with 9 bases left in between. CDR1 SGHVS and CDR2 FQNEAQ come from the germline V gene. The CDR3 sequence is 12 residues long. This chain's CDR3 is CASSPTQYGYTF. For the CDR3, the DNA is TGTGCCAGCAGCCCTACACAGTATGGCTACACCTTC.

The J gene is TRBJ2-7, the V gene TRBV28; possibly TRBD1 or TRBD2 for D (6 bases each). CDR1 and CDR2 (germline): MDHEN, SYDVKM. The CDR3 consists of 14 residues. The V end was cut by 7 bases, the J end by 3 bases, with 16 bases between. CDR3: CASTTGGGHYEQYF. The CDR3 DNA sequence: TGTGCCAGCACCACTGGAGGGGGTCACTACGAGCAGTACTTC.

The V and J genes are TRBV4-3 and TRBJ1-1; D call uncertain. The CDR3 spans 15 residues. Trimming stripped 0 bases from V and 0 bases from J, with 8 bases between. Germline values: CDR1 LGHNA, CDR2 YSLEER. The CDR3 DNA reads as TGCGCCAGCAGCCAAGATTACACCGTGAACACTGAAGCTTTCTTT. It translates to CASSQDYTVNTEAFF.